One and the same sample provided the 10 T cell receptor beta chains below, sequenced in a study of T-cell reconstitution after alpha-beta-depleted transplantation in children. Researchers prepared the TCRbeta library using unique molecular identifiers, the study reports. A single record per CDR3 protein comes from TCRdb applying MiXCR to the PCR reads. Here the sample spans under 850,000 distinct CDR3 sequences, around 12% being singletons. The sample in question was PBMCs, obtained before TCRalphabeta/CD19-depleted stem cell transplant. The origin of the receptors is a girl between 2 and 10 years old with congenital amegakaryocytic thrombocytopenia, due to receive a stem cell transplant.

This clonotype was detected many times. The CDR3 loop is CASSLRQKFYPHEQFF. The DNA for the CDR3 is TGTGCCAGCAGCCTAAGACAGAAGTTCTATCCCCATGAGCAGTTCTTC. V gene TRBV7-2 combines with J gene TRBJ2-1; D perhaps matches TRBD1 (5 bases). Germline V gene data show CDR1 as SGHTA and CDR2 as FQGNSA. CDR3 length equals 16 residues. V lost 5 bases, J lost 8 bases, and 22 bases lay in between.

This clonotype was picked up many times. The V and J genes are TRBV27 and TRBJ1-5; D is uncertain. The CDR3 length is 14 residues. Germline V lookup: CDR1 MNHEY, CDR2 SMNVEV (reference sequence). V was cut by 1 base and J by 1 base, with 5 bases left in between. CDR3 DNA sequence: TGTGCCAGCAGTTTATTAGGAAGCAATCAGCCCCAGCATTTT. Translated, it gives CASSLLGSNQPQHF.

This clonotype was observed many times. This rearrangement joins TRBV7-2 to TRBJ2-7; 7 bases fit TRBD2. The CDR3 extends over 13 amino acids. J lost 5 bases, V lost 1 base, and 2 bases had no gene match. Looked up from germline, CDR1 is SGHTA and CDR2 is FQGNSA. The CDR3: CASSLEGTNEQYF. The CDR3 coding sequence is TGTGCCAGCAGCTTAGAAGGGACTAACGAGCAGTACTTC.

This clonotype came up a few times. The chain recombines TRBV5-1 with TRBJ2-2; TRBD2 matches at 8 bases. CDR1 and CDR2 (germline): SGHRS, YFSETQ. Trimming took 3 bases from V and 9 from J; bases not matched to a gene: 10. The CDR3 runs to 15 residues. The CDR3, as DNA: TGCGCCAGCAGCTCCACAGGTGCGGGAGGTCGGGAGCTGTTTTTT. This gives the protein CASSSTGAGGRELFF.

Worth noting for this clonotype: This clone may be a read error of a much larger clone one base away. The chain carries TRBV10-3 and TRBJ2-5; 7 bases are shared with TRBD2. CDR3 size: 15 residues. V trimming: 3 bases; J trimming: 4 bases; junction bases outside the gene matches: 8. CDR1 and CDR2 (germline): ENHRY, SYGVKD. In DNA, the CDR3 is TGTGCCATCAGTGACACGCTAGCGGAACCAGAGACCCAGTACTTC. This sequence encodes CAISDTLAEPETQYF.

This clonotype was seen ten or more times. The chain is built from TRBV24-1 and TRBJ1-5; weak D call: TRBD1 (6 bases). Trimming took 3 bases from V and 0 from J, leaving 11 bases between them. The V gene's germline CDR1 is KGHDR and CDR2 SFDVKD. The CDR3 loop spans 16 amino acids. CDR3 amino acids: CATSDTGTNSNQPQHF. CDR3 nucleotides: TGTGCCACCAGTGATACCGGGACAAATAGCAATCAGCCCCAGCATTTT.

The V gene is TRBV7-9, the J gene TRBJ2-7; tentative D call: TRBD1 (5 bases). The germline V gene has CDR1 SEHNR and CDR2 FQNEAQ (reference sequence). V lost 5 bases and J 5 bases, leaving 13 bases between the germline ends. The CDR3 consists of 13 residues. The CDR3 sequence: CASSPTELHEQYF. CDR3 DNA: TGTGCCAGCAGCCCGACAGAACTCCACGAGCAGTACTTC.

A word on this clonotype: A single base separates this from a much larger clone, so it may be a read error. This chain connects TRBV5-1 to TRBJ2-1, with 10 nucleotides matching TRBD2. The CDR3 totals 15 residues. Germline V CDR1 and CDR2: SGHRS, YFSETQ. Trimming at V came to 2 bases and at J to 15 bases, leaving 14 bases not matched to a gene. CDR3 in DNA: TGCGCCAGCAGCTTAGGACTAGCGGAAACAATGAGCTCGTTCTTC. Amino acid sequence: CASSLGLAETMSSFF.

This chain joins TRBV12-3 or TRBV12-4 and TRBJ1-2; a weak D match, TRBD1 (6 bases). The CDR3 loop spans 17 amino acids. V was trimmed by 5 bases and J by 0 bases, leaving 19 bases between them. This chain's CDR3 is CASSPGAGGRTNYGYTF. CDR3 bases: TGTGCCAGCAGTCCCGGGGCGGGGGGCCGGACTAACTATGGCTACACCTTC.

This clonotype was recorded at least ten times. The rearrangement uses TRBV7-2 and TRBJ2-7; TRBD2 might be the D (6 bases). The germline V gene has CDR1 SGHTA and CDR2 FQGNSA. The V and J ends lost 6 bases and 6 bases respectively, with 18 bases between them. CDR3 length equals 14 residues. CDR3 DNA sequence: TGTGCCAGCAGTTTTACTAGCTACCTGGGCGAGCAGTACTTC. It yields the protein CASSFTSYLGEQYF.